This T cell receptor beta chain comes out of a study of T cell responses to AZD1222 COVID-19 vaccine. Study-level results: All repertoire sampling was performed exclusively after the peak T cell response. There were mostly white British donors and more females than males, and clonal diversity was possibly underestimated.

Recipients boosted at about 4 weeks or about 12 weeks are pooled. About this clone itself: Its matching antigen is unknown.

Germline values: CDR1 SEHNR, CDR2 FQNEAQ (reference sequence). Trimming removed 2 bases from V and 6 bases from J, with 8 bases in between. This CDR3 contains 12 residues. Libraries were prepared by immunoSEQ multiplex PCR; TCRdb keeps only in-frame clonotypes and omits some of them. The repertoire holds 100,000 or so clones, roughly nine tenths seen once, with around 3.2% in the top ten. The receptor was derived from an adult who received the AZD1222 COVID-19 vaccine. The chain joins TRBV7-9 to TRBJ2-7; the D gene is possibly TRBD2 (5 bases). Sequences were derived from peripheral blood, sampled 28 days after the second AZD1222 dose. The CDR3 sequence: CASSLLGGEQYF. Here the CDR3 DNA reads TGTGCCAGCAGCTTATTAGGAGGCGAGCAGTACTTC.